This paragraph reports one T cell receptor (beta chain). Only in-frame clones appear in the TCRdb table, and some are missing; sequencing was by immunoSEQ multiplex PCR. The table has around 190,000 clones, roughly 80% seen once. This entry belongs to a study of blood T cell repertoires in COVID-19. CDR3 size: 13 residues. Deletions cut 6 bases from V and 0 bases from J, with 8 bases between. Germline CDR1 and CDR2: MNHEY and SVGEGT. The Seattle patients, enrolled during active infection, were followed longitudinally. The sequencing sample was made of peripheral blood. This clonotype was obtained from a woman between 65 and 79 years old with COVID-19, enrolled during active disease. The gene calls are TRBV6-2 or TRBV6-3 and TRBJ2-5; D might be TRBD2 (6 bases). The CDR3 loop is CASSTSNQETQYF. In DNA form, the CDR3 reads TGTGCCAGCAGCACTAGCAACCAAGAGACCCAGTACTTC.